This T cell receptor (beta chain) was identified in a study of tumor and adjacent non-tumor tissue in lung cancer (dated by TCRdb to 2016 to 2019). The study in broad terms: Patients with adenocarcinoma (roughly 12), squamous cell carcinoma (2) and small cell lung cancer (1) were included in the cohort. Ages among the roughly 15 patients ranged from roughly 31 to 80 years, there were approximately 10 men and 5 women, and disease was at TNM stage I to III. A total of fewer than 150 million productive TCRbeta reads were generated by sequencing, corresponding to an average of approximately 4 million reads per sample. Using bulk TCRbeta repertoires from approximately 15 lung cancer patients, the study set lung tumor tissue side by side with matched distant non-tumor lung tissue. Approximately 31 paired specimens, one tumor and one normal lung sample per patient, were profiled by TCRbeta CDR3 sequencing.

Per the germline V gene, SGHRS is the CDR1 and YFSETQ is the CDR2. The CDR3 measures 14 amino acids from cysteine to phenylalanine. Only the CDR3 region is kept as DNA, spanning 42 bases read in frame from base 1. Between the V and J ends, shortened by 4 bases and 1 base respectively, the junction contains 11 bases. What the work shows at the level of the full study, not this receptor alone: Neither the sequencing platform nor unique molecular identifiers are mentioned in the methods. Tumor tissue showed significantly greater TCR diversity (inverse Simpson) than normal lung tissue (approximately 400 vs 170, P = 0.0075, Mann-Whitney U test). TCR diversity was significantly higher in younger patients, and greater tumor TCR diversity was associated with shorter overall survival and shorter disease-free survival. Because peripheral blood was not sequenced, blood TCRbeta repertoires in the lung cancer patients of the study were not examined. In normal lung, the top 100 clones accounted for a significantly larger cumulative share of the repertoire than in tumor tissue. Only about 16 patients were included in the cohort, and the need for larger samples and more detailed clinical data was noted by the authors.

Bulk unsorted tissue served as the source for RNA extraction, and RNA quality was assessed using a NanoDrop ND-1000 and an Agilent 2100. All donors had newly diagnosed lung cancer, had not received prior chemotherapy, and were admitted for thoracic surgery in China between August and November 2014. Patients with previous radiotherapy or chemotherapy, or with another concurrent cancer, were excluded from the study. Pieces of surgical tissue measuring about 1-2.1 cm3 were kept in RNAlater solution and stored at -80 degrees C until use. Note on this clonotype: What antigen it recognizes has not been identified. Nothing much larger sits one base from this clone, and base qualities are not available.

The library relied on multiplex PCR. The sample was run on an Illumina HiSeq 2500. TCRbeta libraries were built by three rounds of nested PCR using primers (Table S4), following protocols modified from ARM-PCR. Before sequencing, PCR products in the 200-500 bp range were cut out of the gel and cleaned up using the QIAquick gel extraction kit. The study's processing was this. Reads were cleaned with Trimmomatic, merged with FLASH into complete CDR3 sequences, and assigned to V(D)J germline segments with MiTCR. Clonal diversity was calculated as the inverse Simpson's index using VDJtools. In-frame sequences without a premature stop codon were defined as productive reads. TCRdb passed the public sequencing reads through fastp at Q25 and MiXCR, retaining productive beta sequences. Each record represents a unique CDR3 protein, reported with the most common genes and DNA among its rows. The V and J calls, along with clone size, are taken from TCRdb and not from the paper's own processing. This sample gives about 200,000 distinct CDR3 sequences in total; over 55% of them show up just once. Under 30% of the sample comes from the top ten.

This sequence was found in a man aged 55-75 years with non-small cell lung cancer. Material: lung tumor tissue. The V and J segments used are TRBV5-1 and TRBJ2-5; the D segment could be TRBD2, given 6 matching bases. The CDR3 protein: CASSPGTFQETQYF. The nucleotide sequence reads as follows: TGCGCCAGCAGCCCCGGGACTTTCCAAGAGACCCAGTACTTC. Reference TRBV5-1 and TRBJ2-5 genes cover what lies past the CDR3, so the full variable domain is KAGVTQTPRYLIKTRGQQVTLSCSPISGHRSVSWYQQTPGQGLQFLFEYFSETQRNKGNFPGRFSGRQFSNSRSEMNVSTLELGDSALYLCASSPGTFQETQYFGPGTRLLVL.